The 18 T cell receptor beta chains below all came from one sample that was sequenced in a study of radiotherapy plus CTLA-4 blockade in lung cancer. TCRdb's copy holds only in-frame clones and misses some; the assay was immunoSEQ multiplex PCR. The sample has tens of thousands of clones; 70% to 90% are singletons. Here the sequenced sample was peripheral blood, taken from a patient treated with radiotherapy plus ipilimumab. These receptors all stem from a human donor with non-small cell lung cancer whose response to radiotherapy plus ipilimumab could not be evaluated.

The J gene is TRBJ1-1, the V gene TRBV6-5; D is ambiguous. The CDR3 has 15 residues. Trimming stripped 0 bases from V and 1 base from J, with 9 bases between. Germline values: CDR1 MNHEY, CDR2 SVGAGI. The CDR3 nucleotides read TGTGCCAGCAGTTACTCGGCGGAAGCGAACACTGAAGCTTTCTTT. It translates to CASSYSAEANTEAFF.

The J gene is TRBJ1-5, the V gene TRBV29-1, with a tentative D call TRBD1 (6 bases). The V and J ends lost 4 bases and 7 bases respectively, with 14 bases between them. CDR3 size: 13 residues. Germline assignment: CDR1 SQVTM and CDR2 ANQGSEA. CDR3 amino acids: CSVGSGVGQPQHF. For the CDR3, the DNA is TGCAGCGTTGGGTCAGGGGTTGGACAGCCCCAGCATTTT.

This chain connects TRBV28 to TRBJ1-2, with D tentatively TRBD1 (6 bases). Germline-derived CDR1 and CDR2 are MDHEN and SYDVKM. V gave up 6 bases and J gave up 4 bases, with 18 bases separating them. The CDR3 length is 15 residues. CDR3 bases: TGTGCCAGCAGGTTTCAAAGGACAGCCTTCTATGGCTACACCTTC. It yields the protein CASRFQRTAFYGYTF.

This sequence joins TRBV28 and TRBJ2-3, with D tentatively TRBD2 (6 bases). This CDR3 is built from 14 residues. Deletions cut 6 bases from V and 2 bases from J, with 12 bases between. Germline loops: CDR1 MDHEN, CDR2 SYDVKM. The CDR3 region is CASRTAGSTDTQYF. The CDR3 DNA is TGTGCCAGCAGGACGGCGGGATCCACAGATACGCAGTATTTT.

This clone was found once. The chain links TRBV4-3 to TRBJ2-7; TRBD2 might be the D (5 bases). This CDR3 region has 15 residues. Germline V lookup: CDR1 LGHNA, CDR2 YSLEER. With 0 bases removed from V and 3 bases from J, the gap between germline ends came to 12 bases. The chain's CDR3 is CASSQDGSSIYEQYF. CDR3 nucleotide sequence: TGCGCCAGCAGCCAAGATGGGAGCAGCATCTACGAGCAGTACTTC.

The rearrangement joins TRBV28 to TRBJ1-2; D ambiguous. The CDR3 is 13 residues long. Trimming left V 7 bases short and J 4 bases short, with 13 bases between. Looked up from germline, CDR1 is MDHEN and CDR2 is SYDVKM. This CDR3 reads CASKPGLSYGYTF. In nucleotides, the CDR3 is TGTGCCAGCAAGCCGGGATTATCCTATGGCTACACCTTC.

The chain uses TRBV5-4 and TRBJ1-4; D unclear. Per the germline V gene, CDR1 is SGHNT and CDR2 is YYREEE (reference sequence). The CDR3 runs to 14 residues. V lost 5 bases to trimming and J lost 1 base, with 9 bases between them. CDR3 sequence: CASRFTGTNEKLFF. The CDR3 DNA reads TGTGCCAGCAGATTCACTGGAACTAATGAAAAACTGTTTTTT.

CDR3 loop: CASSVDTGPSSPLHF. For the CDR3, the DNA is TGTGCCAGCAGCGTAGATACAGGGCCGAGTTCACCCCTCCACTTT. This chain links TRBV9 with TRBJ1-6, with D possibly being TRBD1 (6 bases). V lost 0 bases and J lost 9, with 13 bases in between. Germline V gives CDR1 SGDLS, CDR2 YYNGEE. The CDR3 consists of 15 residues.

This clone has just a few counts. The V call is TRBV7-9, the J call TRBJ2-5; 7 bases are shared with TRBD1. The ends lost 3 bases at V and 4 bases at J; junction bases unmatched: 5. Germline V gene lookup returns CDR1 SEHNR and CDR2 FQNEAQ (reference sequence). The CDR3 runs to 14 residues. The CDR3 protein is CASSLNRGPETQYF. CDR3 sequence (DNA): TGTGCCAGCAGCTTGAACAGGGGCCCAGAGACCCAGTACTTC.

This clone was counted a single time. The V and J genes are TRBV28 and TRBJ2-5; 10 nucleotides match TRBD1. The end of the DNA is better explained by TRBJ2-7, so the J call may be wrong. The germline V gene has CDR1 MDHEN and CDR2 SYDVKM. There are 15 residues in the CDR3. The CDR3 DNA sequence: TGTGCCAGCAGTCCTGGGACAGGGGTCTCCTACGAGCAGTACTTC. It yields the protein CASSPGTGVSYEQYF.

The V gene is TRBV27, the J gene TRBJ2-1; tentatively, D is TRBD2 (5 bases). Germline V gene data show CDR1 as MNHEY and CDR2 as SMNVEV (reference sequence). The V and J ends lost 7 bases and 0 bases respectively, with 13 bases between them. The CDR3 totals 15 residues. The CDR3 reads CASTPTRSSYNEQFF. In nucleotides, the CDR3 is TGTGCCAGCACCCCTACTAGGAGCTCCTACAATGAGCAGTTCTTC.

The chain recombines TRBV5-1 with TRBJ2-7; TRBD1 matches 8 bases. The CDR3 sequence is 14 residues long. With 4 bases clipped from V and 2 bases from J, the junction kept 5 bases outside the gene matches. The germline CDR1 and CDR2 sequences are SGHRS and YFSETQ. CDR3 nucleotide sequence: TGCGCCAGCAGCCTCCGACAGGGGCCCTACGAGCAGTACTTC. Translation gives CASSLRQGPYEQYF.

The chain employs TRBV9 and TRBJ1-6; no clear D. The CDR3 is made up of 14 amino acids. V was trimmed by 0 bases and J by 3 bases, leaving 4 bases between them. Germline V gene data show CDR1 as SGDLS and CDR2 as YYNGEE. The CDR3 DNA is TGTGCCAGCAGCGTAGACAGCTATAATTCACCCCTCCACTTT. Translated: CASSVDSYNSPLHF.

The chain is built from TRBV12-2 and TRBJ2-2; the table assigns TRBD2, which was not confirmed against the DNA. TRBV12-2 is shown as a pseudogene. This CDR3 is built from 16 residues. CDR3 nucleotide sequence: TGTGCAAGTCGCTCCTTTGCGGGTCCGAGTCCCGGGGAGCTGTTTTTT. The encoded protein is CASRSFAGPSPGELFF.

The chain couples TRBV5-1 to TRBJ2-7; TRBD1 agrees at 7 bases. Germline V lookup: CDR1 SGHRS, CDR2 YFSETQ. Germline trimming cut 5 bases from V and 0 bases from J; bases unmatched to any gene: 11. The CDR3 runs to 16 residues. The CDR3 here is CASRMVPGQSSYEQYF. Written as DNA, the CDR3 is TGCGCCAGCAGAATGGTCCCGGGACAGAGCTCCTACGAGCAGTACTTC.

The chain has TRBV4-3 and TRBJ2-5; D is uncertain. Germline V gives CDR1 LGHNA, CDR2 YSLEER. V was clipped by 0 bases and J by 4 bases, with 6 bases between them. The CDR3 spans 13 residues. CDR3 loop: CASSQDYPETQYF. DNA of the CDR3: TGCGCCAGCAGCCAAGACTACCCAGAGACCCAGTACTTC.

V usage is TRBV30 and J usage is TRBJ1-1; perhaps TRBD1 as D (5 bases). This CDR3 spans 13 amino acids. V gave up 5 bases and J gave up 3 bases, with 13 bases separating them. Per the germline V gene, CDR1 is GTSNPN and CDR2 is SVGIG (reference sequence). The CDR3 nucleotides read TGTGCCTGGGGACCCTCAGGGTACACTGAAGCTTTCTTT. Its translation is CAWGPSGYTEAFF.

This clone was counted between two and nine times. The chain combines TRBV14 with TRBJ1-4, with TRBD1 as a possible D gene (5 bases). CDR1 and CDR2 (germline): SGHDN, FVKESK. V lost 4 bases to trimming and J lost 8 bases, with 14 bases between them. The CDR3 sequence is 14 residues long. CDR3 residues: CASSPSRVGEKLFF. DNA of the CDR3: TGTGCCAGCAGCCCGAGCAGGGTAGGGGAAAAACTGTTTTTT.